The 12 T cell receptor beta chains below all came from one sample that was sequenced in a study of cytomegalovirus exposure and HLA in healthy donors. Primers for the PCR totalled 60 Vbeta and 13 Jbeta. Repertoires were generated with immunoSEQ multiplex PCR, while TCRdb's copy carries only in-frame clones and drops some. The profile shows 150,000 to 250,000 clones, around 78% of them singletons. The sample consisted of PBMCs. These receptor sequences come from a man aged 25 to 40 in good health and CMV-seronegative.

The chain recombines TRBV6-4 with TRBJ2-3; 9 nucleotides align to TRBD1. The CDR3 runs to 16 residues. The ends lost 0 bases at V and 4 bases at J; junction bases unmatched: 5. Germline V CDR1 and CDR2: MRHNA, SNTAGT. The CDR3: CASSDSVQGAADTQYF. Written as DNA, the CDR3 is TGTGCCAGCAGTGACTCGGTACAGGGGGCGGCAGATACGCAGTATTTT.

The chain links TRBV7-2 to TRBJ1-1; D is uncertain. Trimming cost V 5 bases and J 4 bases, with 8 bases left between them. Germline V gene lookup returns CDR1 SGHTA and CDR2 FQGNSA. CDR3 length: 12 amino acids. This chain's CDR3 is CASSLPLTEAFF. In nucleotides, the CDR3 is TGTGCCAGCAGCCTTCCCCTCACTGAAGCTTTCTTT.

The chain is built from TRBV18 and TRBJ2-1; 12 nucleotides align to TRBD2. The CDR3 length is 19 residues. Trimming took 1 base from V and 9 from J; bases not matched to a gene: 16. Germline V gives CDR1 KGHSH, CDR2 LQKENI. DNA of the CDR3: TGTGCCAGCTCACCACTTGCTAGCGGGAGGGCCTGGACAACCACTGAGCAGTTCTTC. Translating gives CASSPLASGRAWTTTEQFF.

The rearrangement links TRBV28 to TRBJ2-7; TRBD2 matches at 11 bases. The germline gives CDR1 MDHEN, CDR2 SYDVKM. CDR3 length: 14 amino acids. V gave up 6 bases and J gave up 2 bases; unmatched junction bases: 3. As DNA, the CDR3 is TGTGCCAGCAGGGGACTAGCGGTAACCTACGAGCAGTACTTC. Its protein product is CASRGLAVTYEQYF.

The chain combines TRBV6-5 with TRBJ1-2; 8 bases agree with TRBD1. The V segment lost 7 bases and the J segment 7 bases; nucleotides outside the gene matches: 5. Germline V gene lookup returns CDR1 MNHEY and CDR2 SVGAGI. The CDR3 is 12 amino acids. DNA of the CDR3: TGTGCCAGCACCCAGGGGGCTGGTGGCTACACCTTC. Its translation: CASTQGAGGYTF.

The CDR3 bases are TGCGCCAGCAGTGTGACAGGGACTGGCTCCTACAATGAGCAGTTCTTC. Translating gives CASSVTGTGSYNEQFF. V gene TRBV10-2 combines with J gene TRBJ2-1, with TRBD1 as a possible D gene (7 bases). The germline V gene encodes CDR1 WSHSY and CDR2 SAAADI. The CDR3 spans 16 residues. The V end lost 4 bases, the J end lost 0 bases, and 13 bases lay between the germline ends.

This clone was seen only once. The genes are TRBV14 and TRBJ2-7; D gene unclear. Germline V lookup: CDR1 SGHDN, CDR2 FVKESK. The CDR3 spans 11 residues. The germline V and J ends were trimmed by 0 bases and 10 bases, with 7 bases remaining between them. DNA of the CDR3: TGTGCCAGCAGCCAAGACAGTTCCCAGTACTTC. This gives the protein CASSQDSSQYF. Together with reference TRBV14 and TRBJ2-7, the CDR3 gives the full variable domain: EAGVTQFPSHSVIEKGQTVTLRCDPISGHDNLYWYRRVMGKEIKFLLHFVKESKQDESGMPNNRFLAERTGGTYSTLKVQPAELEDSGVYFCASSQDSSQYFGPGTRLTVT.

The J gene is TRBJ2-2, the V gene TRBV6-1; D perhaps matches TRBD2 (6 bases). The germline V gene has CDR1 MNHNS and CDR2 SASEGT. The length of the CDR3 is 14 residues. Trimming left V 7 bases short and J 3 bases short, with 12 bases between. The CDR3 nucleotides are TGTGCCAGCATGGACGGGAGCTACACCGGGGAGCTGTTTTTT. Translated: CASMDGSYTGELFF.

This chain uses TRBV2 with TRBJ2-7; 9 nucleotides line up with TRBD1. CDR3 length equals 14 residues. Trimming cost V 7 bases and J 1 base; bases outside gene matches: 5. The germline gives CDR1 SNHLY, CDR2 FYNNEI. CDR3 region: CASTFGTGSYEQYF. The CDR3 DNA reads TGTGCCAGCACCTTCGGGACAGGGTCCTACGAGCAGTACTTC.

CDR3 sequence: CASSGRDSYNSPLHF. The DNA for the CDR3 is TGTGCCAGCAGTGGGAGGGACTCCTATAATTCACCCCTCCACTTT. The genes are TRBV6-1 and TRBJ1-6; D is uncertain. CDR3 size: 15 residues. The germline V and J ends were trimmed by 4 bases and 0 bases, with 7 bases remaining between them. The germline V gene encodes CDR1 MNHNS and CDR2 SASEGT.

The chain uses TRBV6-5 and TRBJ1-1; the match to TRBD1 covers 7 bases. V shed 6 bases and J 6 bases; nucleotides not matched to a gene: 10. Germline V CDR1 and CDR2: MNHEY, SVGAGI. The CDR3 is 14 amino acids. This CDR3 is CASRAYGDRPEAFF. DNA of the CDR3: TGTGCCAGCAGGGCTTATGGGGACAGACCTGAAGCTTTCTTT.

This clone appeared a single time. The rearrangement joins TRBV28 to TRBJ2-2, with D possibly matching TRBD2 (5 bases). This CDR3 comprises 15 residues. Germline V CDR1 and CDR2: MDHEN, SYDVKM. Trimming cost V 6 bases and J 0 bases, with 11 bases left between them. CDR3 in amino acids: CASRIGSANTGELFF. CDR3 in DNA: TGTGCCAGCAGAATTGGTAGCGCGAACACCGGGGAGCTGTTTTTT.